This T cell receptor beta chain was documented in a study of control samples from healthy donors and cancer patients. This CDR3 contains 13 residues. Per germline, CDR1 LGHDT and CDR2 YNNKEL (reference sequence). The trim removed 3 bases at V and 10 bases at J, leaving 5 bases unmatched. Data came from immunoSEQ multiplex PCR; TCRdb stores just in-frame clones and leaves some out. The sample lists over 200,000 clones, 82% occurring once. The receptor was isolated from an older woman with lung cancer. What was sequenced was PBMCs. The J gene is TRBJ1-1, the V gene TRBV3-1 (or the pseudogene TRBV3-2); 10 bases are a match to TRBD1. Here the CDR3 DNA reads TGTGCCAGCAGCCACGGGACAGGGGATTCAGCTTTCTTT. This gives the protein CASSHGTGDSAFF.